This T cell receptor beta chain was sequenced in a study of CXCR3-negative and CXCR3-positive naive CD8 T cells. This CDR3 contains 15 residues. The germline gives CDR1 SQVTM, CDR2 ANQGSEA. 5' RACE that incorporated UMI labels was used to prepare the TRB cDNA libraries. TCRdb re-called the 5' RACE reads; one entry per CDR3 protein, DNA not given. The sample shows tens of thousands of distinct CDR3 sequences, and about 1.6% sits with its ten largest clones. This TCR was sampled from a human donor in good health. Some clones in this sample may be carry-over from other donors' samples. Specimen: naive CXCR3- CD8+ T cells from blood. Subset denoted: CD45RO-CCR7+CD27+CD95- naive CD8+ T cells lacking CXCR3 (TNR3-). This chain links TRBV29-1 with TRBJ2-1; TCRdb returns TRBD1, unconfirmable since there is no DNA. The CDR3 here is CSAFREQSSYNEQFF.